Included here is one T cell receptor (beta chain) sequence, with context. Its specificity is unknown. These data originate in a study of glioma-infiltrating T cells. About the research overall: Blood libraries targeted roughly 4.5- to 11-fold coverage of roughly 1 million T cells.

The iRepertoire nested amplicon-rescue multiplex PCR amplified TCR alpha and beta CDR3s from RNA. TCRdb ran MiXCR on the multiplex PCR reads and lists one entry per CDR3 protein. The sample lists a few hundred thousand distinct CDR3 sequences; 41% were seen once. The study, taken as a whole, reports: Gliomas, especially low-grade, showed above-expected tissue-blood divergence; non-neoplastic patients showed below.

The V end was cut by 4 bases, the J end by 5 bases, with 14 bases between. This CDR3 contains 14 residues. Germline V gives CDR1 SNHLY, CDR2 FYNNEI. Sequenced material: glioma tissue, nonneoplastic brain tissue, or PBMCs (not recorded which). The source of this sequence is a human donor with low-grade glioma or glioblastoma, undergoing nonglioma brain surgery, or in good health (not recorded which). This chain links TRBV2 with TRBJ1-1, with D perhaps matching TRBD1 (5 bases). CDR3 sequence (DNA): TGTGCCAGCAGTGTTGCAGGACAACAAACTGAAGCTTTCTTT. Translation gives CASSVAGQQTEAFF.